At least ten counts were recorded for the clone carrying this T cell receptor (beta chain). The data originate from a study of patients and donors after allogeneic stem cell transplantation. TCRdb re-called the RT-PCR reads through MiXCR, storing one row per CDR3 protein. The sample has about 15,000 distinct CDR3 sequences; under 35% are singletons. V shed 0 bases and J shed 3 bases, with 6 bases lying between them. This CDR3 comprises 14 residues. Germline V gives CDR1 WSHSY, CDR2 SAAADI. Specimen: blood, either unsorted or a sorted T cell fraction (not recorded which). The rearrangement uses TRBV10-2 and TRBJ1-5; D unclear. The receptor comes from a human donor who was either an allogeneic HSCT recipient or a stem cell or donor lymphocyte infusion donor (not recorded which). It is not recorded whose cells these are; they may come from a transplant donor. CDR3 region: CASSESGPNQPQHF. CDR3 in DNA: TGCGCCAGCAGTGAGTCCGGGCCCAATCAGCCCCAGCATTTT.